These T cell receptor beta chains were read from a single sample in a study of siplizumab effects on memory and regulatory T cells. Clones were read by immunoSEQ multiplex PCR, and TCRdb kept only the in-frame ones, dropping some. The table includes 50,000 to 75,000 clones, 79% detected once. Sequenced: memory CD4+ T cells sorted from blood. The receptor source for this set is a human donor in good health. Both conserved end residues are part of each CDR3. D genes are given only for firm matches. Only some rows state a clone size, as once, few, many or a class for expanded clones.

j_call clone_size v_call d_call cdr3_length cdr3_nt cdr3_aa
TRBJ1-3 NA TRBV6-1 TRBD1 14 TGTGCCAGCAGTTTCGAGACAGGGGGGAACACCATATATTTT CASSFETGGNTIYF
TRBJ1-4 NA TRBV4-1 TRBD1 16 TGCGCCAGCAGCCAAGAGCGTGGGACAGAAAATGAAAAACTGTTTTTT CASSQERGTENEKLFF
TRBJ1-1 NA TRBV7-2 NA 11 TGTGCCAGCAGCTTAGAAAGGAGAGCTTTCTTT CASSLERRAFF
TRBJ2-4 few TRBV10-1 NA 13 TGCGCCAGCAGTGAGTCACAACATGGGGTTCAGTACTTC CASSESQHGVQYF
TRBJ1-2 NA TRBV19 TRBD1 14 TGTGCCAGTAGTAAGACAGGGGGCGACTATGGCTACACCTTC CASSKTGGDYGYTF
TRBJ1-2 NA TRBV6-6 NA 13 TGTGCCAGCAGTTACGGGGCAGGGAATGGCTACACCTTC CASSYGAGNGYTF
TRBJ2-7 NA TRBV12-5 NA 14 TGTGCTAGTGTCGGGCAGCTTAGCTCCTACGAGCAGTACTTC CASVGQLSSYEQYF
TRBJ2-3 NA TRBV7-2 NA 14 TGTGCCAGCAGCTTACTAGTCGGCACAGATACGCAGTATTTT CASSLLVGTDTQYF
TRBJ1-6 NA TRBV9 NA 13 TGTGCCAGCAGCTTACAGGCCCCCGGGACCCTCCACTTT CASSLQAPGTLHF
TRBJ2-7 NA TRBV7-8 TRBD1 14 TGTGCCAGCAGCCCCCGGGACAGGGGCCACGAGCAGTACTTC CASSPRDRGHEQYF
TRBJ2-7 NA TRBV7-2 NA 13 TGTGCCAGCAGCTTGGGACCAGTACGCGAGCAGTACTTC CASSLGPVREQYF
TRBJ2-5 NA TRBV5-8 TRBD2 14 TGTGCCAGCAGCCTGCGGGGGGGCCTTGAGACCCAGTACTTC CASSLRGGLETQYF
TRBJ1-5 NA TRBV6-5 NA 14 TGTGCCAGCAGTTACTCACAGAGCAATCAGCCCCAGCATTTT CASSYSQSNQPQHF
TRBJ1-1 NA TRBV10-3 NA 13 TGTGCCATCAGTGACGGCGTGGGCACTGAAGCTTTCTTT CAISDGVGTEAFF
TRBJ2-1 NA TRBV9 NA 13 TGTGCCAGCAGCGTATACCCCTACAATGAGCAGTTCTTC CASSVYPYNEQFF
TRBJ2-7 NA TRBV19 TRBD1 15 TGTGCCAGTAGTATGGTGGGACAGGGGGCTTACGAGCAGTACTTC CASSMVGQGAYEQYF
TRBJ1-3 NA TRBV28 NA 16 TGTGCCAGCAGTCCGGTCGGCATGCACTCTGGAAACACCATATATTTT CASSPVGMHSGNTIYF
TRBJ2-2 NA TRBV7-3 NA 13 TGTGCCAGCGGAGGGGCGAACACCGGGGAGCTGTTTTTT CASGGANTGELFF
TRBJ1-4 NA TRBV6-5 NA 15 TGTGCCAGCAGTTACTCGGGGGGGGTAGGTGAAAAACTGTTTTTT CASSYSGGVGEKLFF
TRBJ2-4 once TRBV30 TRBD1 15 TGTGCCTGGAGTGTAGGGGGACAGGGACTAAACATTCAGTACTTC CAWSVGGQGLNIQYF
TRBJ1-3 NA TRBV4-1 NA 14 TGCGCCAGCAGCCAAGTAGGACTTGGAAACACCATATATTTT CASSQVGLGNTIYF
TRBJ1-1 NA TRBV7-6 NA 13 TGTGCCAGCAGCTTGGGACGGAACACTGAAGCTTTCTTT CASSLGRNTEAFF
TRBJ1-5 NA TRBV6-1 TRBD1 19 TGTGCCAGCAGTGCCAGGACAGGGTTCGAAGTGGTAAACAATCAGCCCCAGCATTTT CASSARTGFEVVNNQPQHF
TRBJ1-2 NA TRBV5-6 TRBD1 15 TGTGCCAGCAGCTCCCGGGACAGGTTTACTAGGGGCTACACCTTC CASSSRDRFTRGYTF
TRBJ2-6 NA TRBV4-3 NA 18 TGCGCCAGCAGCCAAGAATTGGAGGGAAACTCTGGGGCCAACGTCCTGACTTTC CASSQELEGNSGANVLTF
TRBJ2-1 NA TRBV19 NA 14 TGTGCCAGTAGTATTCAATGGGGGGCCAATGAGCAGTTCTTC CASSIQWGANEQFF
TRBJ1-3 NA TRBV4-1 NA 17 TGCGCCAGCAGCCAACCCGCCAAGGGTCCCTCTGGAAACACCATATATTTT CASSQPAKGPSGNTIYF
TRBJ2-5 NA TRBV25-1 NA 13 TGTGCCAGCATGAGCAGCCTACGGGAGACCCAGTACTTC CASMSSLRETQYF
TRBJ2-3 once TRBV28 NA 11 TGTGCCAGCGGGGGCACAGATACGCAGTATTTT CASGGTDTQYF
TRBJ2-3 NA TRBV5-1 NA 15 TGCGCCAGCAGCGCAGGGACTTTTCTCGCAGATACGCAGTATTTT CASSAGTFLADTQYF
TRBJ2-3 NA TRBV5-1 TRBD2 14 TGCGCCAGCAGCCGGACTAGCCCCCGAGATACGCAGTATTTT CASSRTSPRDTQYF
TRBJ2-5 once TRBV5-1 NA 14 TGCGCCAGCAGCCCACCGACACCTCAAGAGACCCAGTACTTC CASSPPTPQETQYF